Listed below are T cell receptor beta chains from one sample, sequenced in a study of regulatory T cells in long-lasting Graves disease. From the multiplex PCR reads, TCRdb called clonotypes with MiXCR, one entry per CDR3 protein. The sample contains hundreds of thousands of distinct CDR3 sequences, approximately 12% of which appear only once. These same data were also listed under a study on T cells in Graves' hyperthyroidism and ophthalmopathy.

The specimen was peripheral blood mononuclear cells (PBMCs), collected at new diagnosis, from a patient treated with antithyroid drugs. The receptor set was obtained from a man younger than 40 with Graves disease. Each CDR3 is given with its conserved first and last residue. Fields, in order: V gene, J gene, D gene, clone size, CDR3 protein, CDR3 DNA. D genes are given only for firm matches. Part of the rows lack a size; the others show once, few, many or a class for expanded clones.

>TRBV20-1|TRBJ2-7|NA|many
CSASLGAGPYEQYF
TGCAGTGCTAGCTTAGGGGCGGGACCCTACGAGCAGTACTTC
>TRBV3-1|TRBJ1-4|NA|NA
CASSQGGRRATNEKLFF
TGTGCCAGCAGCCAAGGGGGACGGCGTGCAACTAATGAAAAACTGTTTTTT
>TRBV5-1|TRBJ2-1|TRBD2|NA
CASSDDGGSSYNEQFF
TGCGCCAGCAGCGATGACGGGGGGAGCTCCTACAATGAGCAGTTCTTC
>TRBV12-3/TRBV12-4|TRBJ2-3|NA|many
CASWLASTDTQYF
TGTGCCAGCTGGCTAGCGAGCACAGATACGCAGTATTTT
>TRBV20-1|TRBJ2-7|NA|many
CSASGHSKTYEQYF
TGCAGTGCTAGTGGACACTCGAAAACCTACGAGCAGTACTTC
>TRBV12-3/TRBV12-4|TRBJ2-5|TRBD1|many
CASSLPGQGKETQYF
TGTGCCAGCAGTTTACCGGGACAGGGCAAAGAGACCCAGTACTTC
>TRBV18|TRBJ1-1|NA|few
CASSAQRDTEAFF
TGTGCCAGCTCAGCCCAACGGGACACTGAAGCTTTCTTT
>TRBV11-2|TRBJ2-1|TRBD2|few
CASSGLGGRAHEQVF
TGTGCCAGCAGCGGGCTGGGCGGGAGGGCACATGAGCAGGTCTTC
>TRBV20-1|TRBJ1-5|NA|few
CSATSRERGQPQHF
TGCAGTGCCACATCCAGGGAACGGGGACAGCCCCAGCATTTT
>TRBV27|TRBJ2-1|TRBD2|many
CASSSRLAGGYGEQFF
TGTGCCAGCAGTTCGCGGCTAGCGGGAGGTTATGGTGAGCAGTTCTTC
>TRBV15|TRBJ2-1|TRBD2|many
CATSPLAGNYDEQFF
TGTGCCACCAGCCCGCTAGCGGGGAACTATGATGAGCAGTTCTTC
>TRBV12-3/TRBV12-4|TRBJ1-5|NA|NA
CASSLVGVGEPQHF
TGTGCCAGCAGTTTAGTGGGGGTCGGGGAGCCCCAGCATTTT
>TRBV20-1|TRBJ2-6|NA|many
CSATKGVVYGANVLTF
TGCAGTGCTACAAAGGGGGTGGTCTATGGGGCCAACGTCCTGACTTTC
>TRBV20-1|TRBJ2-3|NA|NA
CSASPGWGEIITDTQYF
TGCAGTGCTTCACCGGGTTGGGGCGAGATTATTACAGATACGCAGTATTTT
>TRBV6-5|TRBJ2-7|NA|many
CASSYSGEQYF
TGTGCCAGCAGTTACTCGGGCGAGCAGTACTTC
>TRBV20-1|TRBJ2-7|TRBD1|many
CSANRDRRPYEQYF
TGCAGTGCTAACCGGGACAGGAGACCTTACGAGCAGTACTTC
>TRBV11-2|TRBJ2-3|NA|medium-sized
CASSLGADTQYF
TGTGCCAGCAGCTTAGGTGCAGATACGCAGTATTTT
>TRBV28|TRBJ1-1|TRBD1|many
CASRTGYMNTEAFF
TGTGCCAGCAGGACAGGGTACATGAACACTGAAGCTTTCTTT
>TRBV6-1|TRBJ2-2|NA|many
CASSEFWGRTGELFF
TGTGCCAGCAGTGAATTCTGGGGGCGGACCGGGGAGCTGTTTTTT
>TRBV28|TRBJ2-1|TRBD2|many
CASSLPIGTSGILYNEQFF
TGTGCCAGCAGTCTTCCGATCGGGACTAGCGGGATTCTGTACAATGAGCAGTTCTTC
>TRBV2|TRBJ1-1|NA|many
CASFYVAEAFF
TGTGCCAGCTTCTACGTCGCTGAAGCTTTCTTT
>TRBV5-8|TRBJ1-5|NA|few
CASGGRGLSQPQHF
TGTGCCAGCGGCGGGCGGGGTTTGAGTCAGCCCCAGCATTTT
>TRBV29-1|TRBJ2-5|NA|many
CSARDPYQETQYF
TGCAGCGCCCGGGACCCGTACCAAGAGACCCAGTACTTC
>TRBV28|TRBJ2-2|NA|many
CASLRIAGELFF
TGTGCCAGCCTTAGGATAGCCGGGGAGCTGTTTTTT
>TRBV5-1|TRBJ2-1|TRBD2|many
CASSREVSGRNWYNEQFF
TGCGCCAGCAGCCGGGAGGTTAGCGGGAGGAATTGGTACAATGAGCAGTTCTTC
>TRBV11-2|TRBJ2-1|TRBD2|many
CASSRAGGPYNEQFF
TGTGCCAGCAGCCGCGCGGGAGGGCCATACAATGAGCAGTTCTTC
>TRBV6-9|TRBJ2-1|NA|NA
CASSYAGWSSYNEQFF
TGTGCCAGCAGTTACGCGGGATGGAGCTCCTACAATGAGCAGTTCTTC
>TRBV5-5|TRBJ1-2|NA|NA
CASSLEGGPGYGYTF
TGTGCCAGCAGCTTGGAGGGGGGCCCGGGGTATGGCTACACCTTC
>TRBV20-1|TRBJ2-7|NA|NA
CSARDQGSAEQYF
TGCAGTGCTAGAGACCAGGGCTCGGCCGAGCAGTACTTC
>TRBV20-1|TRBJ1-5|NA|NA
CSAPRGRGQPQHF
TGCAGTGCGCCGAGGGGTAGGGGCCAGCCCCAGCATTTT
>TRBV20-1|TRBJ2-3|TRBD2|few
CSARVRLAGPDTQYF
TGCAGTGCTAGAGTCCGACTAGCGGGGCCAGATACGCAGTATTTT
>TRBV20-1|TRBJ2-3|NA|many
CSAKRGDTQYF
TGCAGTGCCAAGAGGGGAGATACGCAGTATTTT
>TRBV29-1|TRBJ1-4|TRBD1|few
CSVSGGSVTNEKLFF
TGCAGCGTATCAGGGGGTTCGGTCACTAATGAAAAACTGTTTTTT
>TRBV5-8|TRBJ2-1|TRBD1|few
CASSSYPGQGWHEQFF
TGTGCCAGCAGCTCGTATCCGGGACAGGGCTGGCATGAGCAGTTCTTC
>TRBV24-1|TRBJ2-7|NA|NA
CATSDSRGPEQYF
TGTGCCACCAGTGATTCGCGAGGACCCGAGCAGTACTTC
>TRBV12-3/TRBV12-4|TRBJ2-2|NA|many
CASIIGVNTGELFF
TGTGCCAGCATTATCGGCGTGAACACCGGGGAGCTGTTTTTT
>TRBV12-3/TRBV12-4|TRBJ2-1|NA|NA
CASSSGGGLSEQFF
TGTGCCAGCAGTTCAGGGGGAGGGCTAAGTGAGCAGTTCTTC
>TRBV29-1|TRBJ2-7|NA|many
CSVGALRGLTYEQYF
TGCAGCGTTGGCGCCCTGAGGGGACTCACCTACGAGCAGTACTTC
>TRBV14|TRBJ2-1|NA|few
CASSQVKLADEQFF
TGTGCCAGCAGCCAAGTTAAACTCGCGGATGAGCAGTTCTTC
>TRBV11-2|TRBJ2-3|TRBD2|many
CASSPLRGTTTDTQYF
TGTGCCAGCAGCCCACTTAGAGGGACTACCACAGATACGCAGTATTTT
>TRBV28|TRBJ1-6|TRBD1|many
CASSLYGGGGQTLSSYNSPLHF
TGTGCCAGCAGTTTATACGGAGGTGGGGGACAGACTCTAAGCTCCTATAATTCACCCCTCCACTTT
>TRBV9|TRBJ2-2|NA|NA
CASSVVHRATPLSGELFF
TGTGCCAGCAGCGTAGTACACAGGGCGACCCCCCTTTCCGGGGAGCTGTTTTTT
>TRBV27|TRBJ1-2|NA|many
CASSQDRHGYTF
TGTGCCAGCAGTCAAGACAGGCATGGCTACACCTTC
>TRBV5-1|TRBJ2-1|NA|few
CASSSGHGGNEQFF
TGCGCCAGCAGCTCGGGACACGGTGGGAATGAGCAGTTCTTC
>TRBV6-9|TRBJ1-1|TRBD1|NA
CASSYEPGGQENTEAFF
TGTGCCAGCAGTTACGAGCCAGGGGGCCAGGAGAACACTGAAGCTTTCTTT
>TRBV12-3/TRBV12-4|TRBJ1-1|TRBD1|NA
CASRLKGAGTEAFF
TGTGCCAGCAGACTGAAGGGGGCCGGCACTGAAGCTTTCTTT
>TRBV19|TRBJ2-3|TRBD2|few
CASKSWGTSGLQDTQYF
TGTGCCAGTAAGTCGTGGGGGACTAGCGGCCTTCAGGATACGCAGTATTTT
>TRBV3-1|TRBJ1-2|NA|NA
CASSQVQNYGYTF
TGTGCCAGCAGCCAAGTACAGAACTATGGCTACACCTTC
>TRBV7-9|TRBJ2-3|TRBD2|many
CASSSGLGQDTQYF
TGTGCCAGCAGCTCGGGACTAGGTCAAGATACGCAGTATTTT
>TRBV20-1|TRBJ2-5|NA|many
CSAGPPPRLETQYF
TGCAGTGCCGGCCCCCCGCCGCGGCTGGAGACCCAGTACTTC
>TRBV15|TRBJ1-1|NA|many
CATSRDQTVMNTEAFF
TGTGCCACCAGCAGAGATCAGACAGTTATGAACACTGAAGCTTTCTTT
>TRBV27|TRBJ2-7|NA|many
CASSLYGSDSLVGQYF
TGTGCCAGCAGTTTATATGGTTCCGACAGCCTGGTAGGGCAGTACTTC
>TRBV15|TRBJ2-2|NA|many
CATSRDTANTGELFF
TGTGCCACCAGCAGAGATACGGCGAACACCGGGGAGCTGTTTTTT
>TRBV10-3|TRBJ1-1|NA|many
CAISATNTEAFF
TGTGCCATCAGTGCTACTAACACTGAAGCTTTCTTT